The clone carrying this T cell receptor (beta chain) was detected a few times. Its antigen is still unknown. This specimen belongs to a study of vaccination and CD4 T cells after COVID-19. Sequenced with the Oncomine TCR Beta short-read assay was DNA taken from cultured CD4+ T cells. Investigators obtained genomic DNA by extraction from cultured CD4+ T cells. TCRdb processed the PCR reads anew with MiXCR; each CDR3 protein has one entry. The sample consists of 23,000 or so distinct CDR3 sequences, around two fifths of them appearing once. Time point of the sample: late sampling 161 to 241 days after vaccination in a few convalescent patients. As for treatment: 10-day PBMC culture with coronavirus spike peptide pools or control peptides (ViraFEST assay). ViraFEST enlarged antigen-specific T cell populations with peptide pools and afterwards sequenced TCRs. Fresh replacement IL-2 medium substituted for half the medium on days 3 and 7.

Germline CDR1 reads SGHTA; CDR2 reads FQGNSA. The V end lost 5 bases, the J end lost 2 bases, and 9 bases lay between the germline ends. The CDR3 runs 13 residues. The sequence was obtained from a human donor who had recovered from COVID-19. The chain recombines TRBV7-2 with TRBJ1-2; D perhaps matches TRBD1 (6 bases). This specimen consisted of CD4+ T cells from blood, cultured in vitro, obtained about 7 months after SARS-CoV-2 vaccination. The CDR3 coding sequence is TGTGCCAGCAGCCCGGACAGAAACTATGGCTACACCTTC. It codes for CASSPDRNYGYTF.